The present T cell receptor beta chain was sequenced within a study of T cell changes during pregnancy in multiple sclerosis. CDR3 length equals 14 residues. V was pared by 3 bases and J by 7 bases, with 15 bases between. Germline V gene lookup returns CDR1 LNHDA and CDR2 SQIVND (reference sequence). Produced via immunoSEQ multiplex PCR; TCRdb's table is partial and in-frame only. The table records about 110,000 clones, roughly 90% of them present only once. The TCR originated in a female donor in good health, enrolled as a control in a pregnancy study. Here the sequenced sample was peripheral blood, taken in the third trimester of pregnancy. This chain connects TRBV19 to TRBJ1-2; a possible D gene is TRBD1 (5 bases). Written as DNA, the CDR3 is TGTGCCAGTAGTATGGGGGGAATACAGCGTGGCTACACCTTC. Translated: CASSMGGIQRGYTF.